The text below deals with one T cell receptor beta chain. The CDR3 extends over 15 amino acids. From germline, CDR1 is SGHTA and CDR2 FQGNSA. V shed 3 bases and J shed 4 bases, with 15 bases lying between them. The RNA, 0.5 to 1 ug, was put through reverse transcription using random hexamers. TCRdb passed the immunoSEQ multiplex PCR reads through MiXCR, listing each CDR3 protein once. The sample lists fewer than 95,000 distinct CDR3 sequences, approximately 96% occurring once. The sample originates from a study of CD8 T cells in Susac syndrome. The sequenced material came from CD8+ T cells from PBMCs. The chain is built from TRBV7-2 and TRBJ1-1, with unresolved D. This TCR derives from a human donor with Susac syndrome. The CDR3 protein is CASSFVAGIGTEAFF. The CDR3, as DNA: TGTGCCAGCAGCTTCGTCGCCGGGATAGGCACTGAAGCTTTCTTT.